The 13 T cell receptor beta chains given below trace back to one sample, sequenced in a study of blood T cell repertoires in COVID-19. This table comes from immunoSEQ multiplex PCR, and its TCRdb copy is limited to in-frame clones, with some not included. The data show nearly 50,000 clones, 86% seen once. What was sequenced was peripheral blood. These receptors were obtained from a man aged 40-49 years with active COVID-19.

The chain is built from TRBV5-8 and TRBJ2-3; possibly TRBD1 for D (6 bases). Germline V CDR1 and CDR2: SGHTS, YDEGEE. V was pared by 4 bases and J by 0 bases, with 12 bases between. The CDR3 has 15 amino acids. CDR3 bases: TGTGCCAGCAGCCTAGGACAGTCTAGCACAGATACGCAGTATTTT. Protein product: CASSLGQSSTDTQYF.

This chain connects TRBV5-4 to TRBJ2-1, with TRBD2 identical over 11 bases. The ends lost 4 bases at V and 7 bases at J; junction bases unmatched: 7. Per the germline V gene, CDR1 is SGHNT and CDR2 is YYREEE (reference sequence). The CDR3 contains 15 residues. CDR3 loop: CASSGGTSGGNEQFF. Written as DNA, the CDR3 is TGTGCCAGCAGCGGGGGGACTAGCGGTGGGAATGAGCAGTTCTTC.

The chain couples TRBV12-3 or TRBV12-4 to TRBJ1-2; 8 nucleotides agree with TRBD1. CDR3 length: 12 residues. V was pared by 6 bases and J by 8 bases, with 5 bases of the junction left unmatched. The CDR3 loop reads CASRAGGYGYTF. The CDR3 bases are TGTGCCAGCAGAGCAGGGGGCTACGGCTACACCTTC.

CDR3 sequence: CAIRAGQGYTEAFF. CDR3 bases: TGTGCCATCAGGGCGGGACAGGGGTACACTGAAGCTTTCTTT. The chain combines TRBV10-3 with TRBJ1-1; TRBD1 matches at 10 bases. V lost 6 bases and J lost 3; bases outside the gene matches: 4. In germline, CDR1 is ENHRY, CDR2 SYGVKD. The CDR3 covers 14 residues.

This chain connects TRBV7-8 to TRBJ2-1, with 7 bases that match TRBD2. Looked up from germline, CDR1 is SGHVS and CDR2 is FQNEAQ. Unmatched junction bases numbered 10, after V lost 0 bases and J lost 8 bases. This CDR3 has 16 residues. The CDR3 region is CASSLATGPGGDEQFF. The CDR3 DNA sequence: TGTGCCAGCAGCTTAGCTACGGGACCTGGGGGGGATGAGCAGTTCTTC.

The V gene is TRBV6-4, the J gene TRBJ1-1, with 9 bases that match TRBD1. The germline V gene has CDR1 MRHNA and CDR2 SNTAGT. Trimming removed 5 bases from V and 5 bases from J; junction bases left unmatched: 6. This CDR3 region has 14 residues. This chain's CDR3 is CASSRGQGGTEAFF. For the CDR3, the DNA is TGTGCCAGCAGTCGGGGACAGGGCGGGACTGAAGCTTTCTTT.

The chain uses TRBV7-8 and TRBJ2-2; no definite D call. In germline, CDR1 is SGHVS, CDR2 FQNEAQ. CDR3 length: 14 residues. The ends were cut back, 1 base at V and 3 bases at J, with 6 bases in the middle. The CDR3 DNA sequence: TGTGCCAGCAGCTTAGACACGTACACCGGGGAGCTGTTTTTT. As protein: CASSLDTYTGELFF.

The chain links TRBV27 to TRBJ1-1; 8 bases agree with TRBD1. J lost 0 bases, V lost 5 bases, and 5 bases had no gene match. Germline CDR1 reads MNHEY; CDR2 reads SMNVEV (reference sequence). The CDR3 loop spans 15 amino acids. CDR3 sequence: CASSMTGALNTEAFF. Here the CDR3 DNA reads TGTGCCAGCAGTATGACAGGGGCTTTGAACACTGAAGCTTTCTTT.

This chain links TRBV30 with TRBJ2-1; D possibly corresponds to TRBD1 (5 bases). The germline V gene has CDR1 GTSNPN and CDR2 SVGIG (reference sequence). The CDR3 loop spans 14 amino acids. V lost 3 bases to trimming and J lost 3 bases, with 12 bases between them. DNA for the CDR3: TGTGCCTGGAGCATAAAAGGGGTCTACAATGAGCAGTTCTTC. Its protein product is CAWSIKGVYNEQFF.

This chain uses TRBV30 with TRBJ1-6, with TRBD1 as a possible D gene (5 bases). Germline V gene lookup returns CDR1 GTSNPN and CDR2 SVGIG (reference sequence). V gave up 0 bases and J gave up 3 bases, with 12 bases separating them. This CDR3 spans 16 amino acids. CDR3 sequence (DNA): TGTGCCTGGAGTGTAGGTGGGGCAGTCTATAATTCACCCCTCCACTTT. It specifies CAWSVGGAVYNSPLHF.

V usage is TRBV5-6 and J usage is TRBJ1-2; 7 bases fit TRBD1. CDR1 is SGHDT and CDR2 is YYEEEE in the germline V gene. This CDR3 has 14 residues. V dropped 2 bases and J dropped 4; count of bases not matched to a gene: 5. The DNA for the CDR3 is TGTGCCAGCAGCTTCGGGACAGCTTTCTATGGCTACACCTTC. Protein sequence: CASSFGTAFYGYTF.

This chain connects TRBV11-2 to TRBJ1-3; TRBD1 might be the D (5 bases). Trimming took off 7 bases at V and 0 bases at J, with 16 bases between the two ends. CDR3 size: 16 residues. Germline-derived CDR1 and CDR2 are SGHAT and FQNNGV. The CDR3 here is CASNAIGVNSGNTIYF. DNA for the CDR3: TGTGCCAGCAACGCTATAGGGGTTAACTCTGGAAACACCATATATTTT. The entire variable domain, with the rest obtained from reference TRBV11-2 and TRBJ1-3, is as follows: EAGVAQSPRYKIIEKRQSVAFWCNPISGHATLYWYQQILGQGPKLLIQFQNNGVVDDSQLPKDRFSAERLKGVDSTLKIQPAKLEDSAVYLCASNAIGVNSGNTIYFGEGSWLTVV.

The sample holds one count of this clone. This chain uses TRBV6-5 with TRBJ2-1; perhaps TRBD2 as D (6 bases). This CDR3 is 12 amino acids long. V was cut by 6 bases and J by 8 bases, with 11 bases left in between. Germline assignment: CDR1 MNHEY and CDR2 SVGAGI. CDR3 in DNA: TGTGCCAGCAGCCGAGGGGAGGATGAGCAGTTCTTC. This encodes CASSRGEDEQFF.